The 29 T cell receptor beta chains below all came from one sample that was sequenced in a study of technical replicates of blood from a few donors. The table came from immunoSEQ multiplex PCR; TCRdb's copy has only in-frame clones and leaves some out. The sample includes some 76,000 clones, less than 99% of them seen just once. The source material was T cells isolated from PBMCs. The origin of the receptors is a human donor in good health.

The J gene is TRBJ1-2, the V gene TRBV30; possibly TRBD1 for D (6 bases). The germline V gene encodes CDR1 GTSNPN and CDR2 SVGIG (reference sequence). The CDR3 has 14 amino acids. Deletions cut 5 bases from V and 4 bases from J, with 17 bases between. The CDR3 DNA reads as TGTGCCTGGGGTACGGGACACGGACCCTATGGCTACACCTTC. Its protein product is CAWGTGHGPYGYTF.

This rearrangement joins TRBV9 to TRBJ2-7; 10 nucleotides agree with TRBD2. The CDR3 is 16 residues long. V trimming: 3 bases; J trimming: 2 bases; junction bases outside the gene matches: 8. Per the germline V gene, CDR1 is SGDLS and CDR2 is YYNGEE. The CDR3 spells CASSEGASGGAYEQYF. As DNA, the CDR3 is TGTGCCAGCAGCGAGGGGGCTAGCGGGGGAGCCTACGAGCAGTACTTC.

This chain joins TRBV27 and TRBJ2-1; 10 positions match TRBD2. CDR1 is MNHEY and CDR2 is SMNVEV in the germline V gene (reference sequence). Losses at the gene ends were 2 bases for V and 9 bases for J; bases not matched to a gene: 7. The CDR3 extends over 15 amino acids. CDR3 protein: CASSLLAGVGIEQFF. CDR3 bases: TGTGCCAGCAGTTTACTAGCGGGAGTAGGGATTGAGCAGTTCTTC.

The chain uses TRBV7-9 and TRBJ2-1, with 9 bases that match TRBD1. Germline CDR1 is SEHNR and CDR2 is FQNEAQ (reference sequence). The CDR3 sequence is 13 residues long. The V and J ends lost 5 bases and 4 bases, in that order; junction bases with no gene match: 0. The CDR3 reads CASSGTGYNEQFF. As DNA, the CDR3 is TGTGCCAGCAGCGGGACAGGGTACAATGAGCAGTTCTTC.

The rearrangement links TRBV7-3 to TRBJ2-2, with a tentative D call TRBD1 (6 bases). Germline CDR1 is SGHTA and CDR2 is FQGTGA. There are 16 residues in the CDR3. V lost 0 bases, J lost 0 bases, and 8 bases lay in between. CDR3 sequence: CASSLTGTPNTGELFF. The CDR3 DNA reads TGTGCCAGCAGCTTAACAGGGACACCGAACACCGGGGAGCTGTTTTTT.

The rearrangement joins TRBV6-5 to TRBJ2-2; D unclear. The CDR3 consists of 15 residues. CDR1 is MNHEY and CDR2 is SVGAGI in the germline V gene. Trimming cost V 0 bases and J 1 base, with 6 bases left between them. The CDR3 loop reads CASSYSTGNTGELFF. The CDR3 coding sequence is TGTGCCAGCAGTTACTCGACGGGGAACACCGGGGAGCTGTTTTTT.

The chain has TRBV4-2 and TRBJ2-1; D is unresolved. Trimming shortened V by 7 bases and J by 0 bases, and 13 bases separated the two germline ends. The CDR3 runs to 15 residues. CDR1 and CDR2 (germline): LGHNA, YNFKEQ. CDR3 amino acids: CASISDLSSYNEQFF. In nucleotides, the CDR3 is TGTGCCAGCATCTCCGACTTAAGCTCCTACAATGAGCAGTTCTTC.

This chain connects TRBV29-1 to TRBJ2-5; D gene ambiguous. Germline V gene data show CDR1 as SQVTM and CDR2 as ANQGSEA. This CDR3 has 10 residues. Trimming pared 8 bases from V and 5 bases from J, leaving 9 bases between. CDR3 in DNA: TGCAGCTCTTTACTGGAGACCCAGTACTTC. It specifies CSSLLETQYF.

The chain is built from TRBV30 and TRBJ1-5; maybe TRBD1 (5 bases). The length of the CDR3 is 13 residues. V lost 1 base and J 4 bases, leaving 8 bases between the germline ends. From germline, CDR1 is GTSNPN and CDR2 SVGIG (reference sequence). The CDR3, as DNA: TGTGCCTGGAGTGGACCAGGGAATCAGCCCCAGCATTTT. Translating it yields CAWSGPGNQPQHF.

V gene TRBV18 combines with J gene TRBJ1-1, with D possibly TRBD1 on 5 matching bases. Germline loops: CDR1 KGHSH, CDR2 LQKENI. This CDR3 comprises 15 residues. Trimming cost V 2 bases and J 0 bases, with 10 bases left between them. The CDR3 sequence is CASSPDSYMNTEAFF. The CDR3 bases are TGTGCCAGCTCACCAGACAGTTACATGAACACTGAAGCTTTCTTT.

The V call is TRBV5-5, the J call TRBJ1-2, with 7 bases that match TRBD1. Germline V lookup: CDR1 SGHKS, CDR2 YYEKEE (reference sequence). The ends lost 2 bases at V and 5 bases at J; junction bases unmatched: 0. CDR3 size: 12 residues. In DNA form, the CDR3 reads TGTGCCAGCAGCTTCAGGGGGTATGGCTACACCTTC. Translation: CASSFRGYGYTF. Full variable domain (outside the CDR3, taken from reference TRBV5-5 and TRBJ1-2): DAGVTQSPTHLIKTRGQQVTLRCSPISGHKSVSWYQQVLGQGPQFIFQYYEKEERGRGNFPDRFSARQFPNYSSELNVNALLLGDSALYLCASSFRGYGYTFGSGTRLTVV.

The V gene is TRBV19, the J gene TRBJ2-3; TRBD1 matches at 9 bases. Germline CDR1 and CDR2: LNHDA and SQIVND (reference sequence). Trimming cost V 10 bases and J 4 bases; bases outside gene matches: 12. The CDR3 runs 15 residues. The CDR3 nucleotides read TGTGCCAACCTACACAGGGGGCGAAGTTCAGATACGCAGTATTTT. It codes for CANLHRGRSSDTQYF. Complete variable domain (other parts from reference TRBV19 and TRBJ2-3): DGGITQSPKYLFRKEGQNVTLSCEQNLNHDAMYWYRQDPGQGLRLIYYSQIVNDFQKGDIAEGYSVSREKKESFPLTVTSAQKNPTAFYLCANLHRGRSSDTQYFGPGTRLTVL.

This chain joins TRBV11-2 and TRBJ2-2; 7 bases match TRBD2. Per the germline V gene, CDR1 is SGHAT and CDR2 is FQNNGV. The CDR3 sequence is 16 residues long. V was pared by 5 bases and J by 7 bases, with 13 bases of the junction left unmatched. CDR3: CASSPRGGSVNGELFF. Written as DNA, the CDR3 is TGTGCCAGCAGCCCAAGAGGCGGGAGTGTGAACGGGGAGCTGTTTTTT.

This chain links TRBV15 with TRBJ2-7; 7 positions match TRBD1. The V segment lost 2 bases and the J segment 0 bases; nucleotides outside the gene matches: 7. Germline lookup yields CDR1 LNHNV and CDR2 YYDKDF (reference sequence). The CDR3 has 16 residues. CDR3 bases: TGTGCCACCAGCAGACCCCCAACAGGGGACTCCTACGAGCAGTACTTC. It codes for CATSRPPTGDSYEQYF.

This rearrangement joins TRBV9 to TRBJ2-7, with 12 bases aligning to TRBD2. The CDR3 spans 17 residues. CDR1 and CDR2 from the germline V gene are SGDLS and YYNGEE. V shed 4 bases and J 2 bases; nucleotides not matched to a gene: 10. The CDR3, as DNA: TGTGCCAGCAGCTCCCGATCGACTAGCGGGAGTACCTACGAGCAGTACTTC. Translated: CASSSRSTSGSTYEQYF.

This clone occurred once. The chain links TRBV4-2 to TRBJ2-7; no definite D call. This CDR3 is built from 11 residues. Germline loops: CDR1 LGHNA, CDR2 YNFKEQ. The V end lost 4 bases, the J end lost 4 bases, and 5 bases lay between the germline ends. CDR3 DNA: TGTGCCAGCAGCCGCCAGTACGAGCAGTACTTC. This gives the protein CASSRQYEQYF.

The rearrangement uses TRBV6-5 and TRBJ2-7, with D tentatively TRBD2 (5 bases). This CDR3 is built from 11 residues. CDR1 and CDR2 from the germline V gene are MNHEY and SVGAGI. With 7 bases removed from V and 7 bases from J, the gap between germline ends came to 11 bases. As DNA, the CDR3 is TGTGCCAGCATTTCCGGCGGGGAGCAGTACTTC. Translating it yields CASISGGEQYF.

This chain joins TRBV5-4 and TRBJ2-1; D unresolved. Germline assignment: CDR1 SGHNT and CDR2 YYREEE (reference sequence). The length of the CDR3 is 13 residues. The V end was cut by 0 bases, the J end by 3 bases, with 4 bases between. CDR3 sequence: CASSLGGYNEQFF. In DNA form, the CDR3 reads TGTGCCAGCAGCTTGGGCGGCTACAATGAGCAGTTCTTC. The complete variable domain, with remaining parts taken from reference TRBV5-4 and TRBJ2-1, reads ETGVTQSPTHLIKTRGQQVTLRCSSQSGHNTVSWYQQALGQGPQFIFQYYREEENGRGNFPPRFSGLQFPNYSSELNVNALELDDSALYLCASSLGGYNEQFFGPGTRLTVL.

This chain links TRBV14 with TRBJ1-2, with TRBD1 matching over 8 bases. Germline loops: CDR1 SGHDN, CDR2 FVKESK. V lost 4 bases, J lost 8 bases, and 3 bases stayed unmatched. This CDR3 has 12 amino acids. CDR3 amino acids: CASSRDRLGYTF. In nucleotides, the CDR3 is TGTGCCAGCAGCCGGGACAGGTTAGGCTACACCTTC.

The chain couples TRBV7-9 to TRBJ2-7; no clear D gene. Looked up from germline, CDR1 is SEHNR and CDR2 is FQNEAQ (reference sequence). The CDR3 extends over 15 amino acids. Trimming removed 3 bases from V and 3 bases from J, with 15 bases in between. CDR3 loop: CASSFAATNLYEQYF. The CDR3, as DNA: TGTGCCAGCAGCTTTGCGGCTACTAACCTCTACGAGCAGTACTTC.

The rearrangement uses TRBV7-9 and TRBJ2-7, with 9 positions matching TRBD2. The germline V gene has CDR1 SEHNR and CDR2 FQNEAQ (reference sequence). This CDR3 is 14 amino acids long. The V and J ends lost 1 base and 7 bases, in that order; junction bases with no gene match: 5. The CDR3 loop is CASSLGGRAREQYF. The CDR3 nucleotides are TGTGCCAGCAGCTTAGGCGGGAGGGCCAGAGAGCAGTACTTC.

This chain joins TRBV7-6 and TRBJ2-1; 10 bases are a match to TRBD2. This CDR3 contains 15 residues. The germline gives CDR1 SGHVS, CDR2 FNYEAQ. Trimming cost V 6 bases and J 3 bases; bases outside gene matches: 5. This CDR3 reads CASSRASGGYNEQFF. In DNA form, the CDR3 reads TGTGCCAGCAGTCGGGCTAGCGGGGGCTACAATGAGCAGTTCTTC.

This chain connects TRBV18 to TRBJ1-5; D is undetermined. The ends were cut back, 0 bases at V and 5 bases at J, with 11 bases in the middle. The CDR3 consists of 15 residues. Germline CDR1 reads KGHSH; CDR2 reads LQKENI. The CDR3 is CASSPPTGIDQPQHF. For the CDR3, the DNA is TGTGCCAGCTCACCACCTACGGGAATAGATCAGCCCCAGCATTTT.

This clone was recorded once. The genes are TRBV5-1 and TRBJ1-5; the D is unclear. Germline lookup yields CDR1 SGHRS and CDR2 YFSETQ. The ends were cut back, 1 base at V and 3 bases at J, with 8 bases in the middle. The CDR3 runs 14 residues. CDR3 residues: CASSLSGNNQPQHF. The CDR3 region has the DNA TGCGCCAGCAGCTTGTCGGGGAACAATCAGCCCCAGCATTTT.

The chain uses TRBV5-6 and TRBJ1-1, with D perhaps matching TRBD1 (6 bases). This CDR3 spans 15 amino acids. V was pared by 4 bases and J by 0 bases, with 13 bases between. CDR1 is SGHDT, CDR2 YYEEEE, per germline. In DNA, the CDR3 is TGTGCCAGCAGCCACGTTGGGGGCTTGAACACTGAAGCTTTCTTT. Translated: CASSHVGGLNTEAFF.

This clone has only one observation. The rearrangement uses TRBV5-1 and TRBJ2-1, with TRBD2 matching over 8 bases. The CDR3 is 14 amino acids. Germline V gene data show CDR1 as SGHRS and CDR2 as YFSETQ. V was pared by 6 bases and J by 4 bases, with 6 bases of the junction left unmatched. This CDR3 is CASTTGGSYNEQFF. For the CDR3, the DNA is TGCGCCAGCACCACGGGGGGGTCTTACAATGAGCAGTTCTTC.

The CDR3 DNA sequence: TGTGCCAGCAGCGTAGGCCCGGGGAACTACGAGCAGTACTTC. Translated, it gives CASSVGPGNYEQYF. The rearrangement joins TRBV9 to TRBJ2-7; D may be TRBD2 (5 bases). Germline CDR1 is SGDLS and CDR2 is YYNGEE. The CDR3 sequence is 14 residues long. V was cut by 0 bases and J by 3 bases, with 10 bases left in between.

In its sample, this clone was seen a few times. The chain links TRBV6-5 to TRBJ2-3; weak D call: TRBD2 (6 bases). V lost 7 bases to trimming and J lost 6 bases, with 17 bases between them. CDR3 size: 14 residues. Germline lookup yields CDR1 MNHEY and CDR2 SVGAGI. DNA of the CDR3: TGTGCCAGCAAGGATGTCGGGAGCGCTGATACGCAGTATTTT. Translation: CASKDVGSADTQYF.

The rearrangement uses TRBV7-3 and TRBJ2-3, with D hard to call. V lost 3 bases and J lost 4, with 8 bases in between. Germline CDR1 and CDR2: SGHTA and FQGTGA. The CDR3 is made up of 13 amino acids. CDR3: CASSFGLSDTQYF. The CDR3 DNA follows: TGTGCCAGCAGCTTCGGGTTATCAGATACGCAGTATTTT. Using reference TRBV7-3 and TRBJ2-3 for the parts outside the CDR3, the full variable domain is GAGVSQTPSNKVTEKGKYVELRCDPISGHTALYWYRQSLGQGPEFLIYFQGTGAADDSGLPNDRFFAVRPEGSVSTLKIQRTERGDSAVYLCASSFGLSDTQYFGPGTRLTVL.